The rows below give T cell receptor beta chains drawn from one sample of a study of PD-L1 blockade in urothelial cancer. Sequencing was performed with immunoSEQ multiplex PCR; in TCRdb, only in-frame clones are kept and a portion is missing. This sample carries around 110,000 clones, 80% to 90% of them seen once, and the ten largest clones take over 1.5%. Specimen: PBMCs, collected around atezolizumab (anti-PD-L1) treatment. Receptor source: a man aged 60 to 75 with urothelial cancer. CDR3s include the opening cysteine and the closing phenylalanine or tryptophan. The D gene is left open where the match is weak. A row's size may be missing; if present it is once, few, many or a size class.

TRBD2	TRBV11-3	TRBJ2-7	once	CASVGGDSGRHTYEQYF	TGTGCCAGCGTCGGGGGAGATAGCGGGAGGCATACCTACGAGCAGTACTTC
NA	TRBV4-1	TRBJ2-1	NA	CASSQDGGPYNEQFF	TGCGCCAGCAGCCAAGATGGGGGCCCTTACAATGAGCAGTTCTTC
TRBD1	TRBV19	TRBJ2-7	NA	CASSTSGQEYEQYF	TGTGCCAGTAGTACCTCGGGACAGGAGTACGAGCAGTACTTC
TRBD1	TRBV25-1	TRBJ1-5	NA	CASSPLGQGENQPQHF	TGTGCCAGCAGTCCCTTGGGACAGGGGGAAAATCAGCCCCAGCATTTT
TRBD2	TRBV18	TRBJ2-1	NA	CASSQGLAGGNEQFF	TGTGCCAGCTCCCAAGGACTAGCGGGGGGCAATGAGCAGTTCTTC
NA	TRBV11-3	TRBJ2-2	NA	CASSSRGGELFF	TGTGCCAGCAGCTCCCGGGGCGGGGAGCTGTTTTTT
TRBD2	TRBV5-1	TRBJ2-1	NA	CASSPGLAANNEQFF	TGCGCCAGCAGCCCCGGACTAGCGGCTAACAATGAGCAGTTCTTC
TRBD1	TRBV7-2	TRBJ1-2	NA	CASSPTGGDLGANYGYTF	TGTGCCAGCAGCCCGACAGGGGGCGACTTGGGGGCTAACTATGGCTACACCTTC
TRBD1	TRBV18	TRBJ1-4	NA	CASSPQGASNEKLFF	TGTGCCAGCTCACCGCAGGGGGCGTCTAATGAAAAACTGTTTTTT
TRBD2	TRBV9	TRBJ2-1	NA	CASSAPSGGYNEQFF	TGTGCCAGCAGCGCCCCTAGCGGGGGTTACAATGAGCAGTTCTTC
NA	TRBV11-2	TRBJ1-4	NA	CASSLSTGREKLFF	TGTGCCAGCAGCTTAAGTACAGGGAGAGAAAAACTGTTTTTT
TRBD1	TRBV2	TRBJ2-3	NA	CASRYHPGQGSDTQYF	TGTGCCAGCAGGTACCACCCGGGACAGGGGTCAGATACGCAGTATTTT
TRBD2	TRBV10-3	TRBJ2-1	NA	CAIRMASGLGGEQFF	TGTGCCATCAGGATGGCTAGCGGTCTCGGTGGGGAGCAGTTCTTC
TRBD2	TRBV11-2	TRBJ2-1	NA	CASSRREGLQIYNEQFF	TGTGCCAGCAGCAGACGGGAGGGCCTTCAAATCTACAATGAGCAGTTCTTC
TRBD1	TRBV18	TRBJ1-4	NA	CASSPPSEGQGITNEKLFF	TGTGCCAGCTCACCACCGAGTGAGGGACAGGGAATAACTAATGAAAAACTGTTTTTT
TRBD1	TRBV10-3	TRBJ2-7	NA	CAISRDRGYEQYF	TGTGCCATTTCCCGCGACAGGGGCTACGAGCAGTACTTC
TRBD2	TRBV27	TRBJ2-3	once	CASSLSIGLAGTDTQYF	TGTGCCAGCAGTTTATCCATCGGACTAGCGGGAACAGATACGCAGTATTTT
NA	TRBV28	TRBJ1-1	NA	CASSLVMGGTEAFF	TGTGCCAGCAGTTTAGTGATGGGGGGCACTGAAGCTTTCTTT
TRBD1	TRBV19	TRBJ1-4	NA	CASRPTGGRNEKLFF	TGTGCCAGTAGGCCAACAGGGGGGCGAAATGAAAAACTGTTTTTT
TRBD2	TRBV18	TRBJ2-1	NA	CASSDGLAGEQFF	TGTGCCAGCTCAGATGGACTAGCGGGGGAGCAGTTCTTC
NA	TRBV6-5	TRBJ1-3	NA	CASRRASSGNTIYF	TGTGCCAGCAGGCGAGCTTCCTCTGGAAACACCATATATTTT
NA	TRBV5-1	TRBJ1-1	NA	CASSLAMVMNTEAFF	TGCGCCAGCAGCTTAGCAATGGTCATGAACACTGAAGCTTTCTTT
TRBD2	TRBV4-1	TRBJ2-7	once	CASSHDLAGVYEQYF	TGCGCCAGCAGCCACGACCTAGCGGGAGTCTACGAGCAGTACTTC
NA	TRBV30	TRBJ1-2	once	CAWSVVQNYGYTF	TGTGCCTGGAGTGTAGTACAGAACTATGGCTACACCTTC
NA	TRBV14	TRBJ2-5	NA	CASSQRGTKVTQETQYF	TGTGCCAGCAGCCAAAGGGGCACCAAAGTGACCCAAGAGACCCAGTACTTC
NA	TRBV7-9	TRBJ1-6	NA	CASSLIQGDSPLHF	TGTGCCAGCAGCTTGATACAGGGAGATTCACCCCTCCACTTT
TRBD2	TRBV5-1	TRBJ2-3	NA	CASSTQGGLSTDTQYF	TGCGCCAGCAGCACGCAGGGAGGGCTTAGCACAGATACGCAGTATTTT
NA	TRBV28	TRBJ1-4	NA	CASSLMETVNEKLFF	TGTGCCAGCAGTTTAATGGAAACAGTTAATGAAAAACTGTTTTTT
TRBD1	TRBV11-3	TRBJ2-7	once	CASSLEGQGDYEQYF	TGTGCCAGCAGCTTAGAGGGACAGGGAGACTACGAGCAGTACTTC
TRBD1	TRBV28	TRBJ2-4	NA	CASSLGGQGETLAAKNIQYF	TGTGCCAGCAGTTTGGGGGGACAGGGGGAAACGTTGGCGGCCAAAAACATTCAGTACTTC
TRBD1	TRBV19	TRBJ2-3	few	CASRENPGQGLATDTQYF	TGTGCCAGTAGGGAAAACCCGGGACAGGGTTTAGCCACAGATACGCAGTATTTT
NA	TRBV19	TRBJ2-6	NA	CASSIVGGSGANVLTF	TGTGCCAGTAGTATAGTCGGCGGATCTGGGGCCAACGTCCTGACTTTC
TRBD2	TRBV2	TRBJ2-3	once	CASSVGSGGTDTQYF	TGTGCCAGCAGTGTTGGATCGGGGGGGACAGATACGCAGTATTTT
NA	TRBV12-5	TRBJ2-3	NA	CASGLSPQSTDTQYF	TGTGCTAGTGGTTTGTCCCCACAGAGCACAGATACGCAGTATTTT
NA	TRBV10-3	TRBJ2-7	NA	CAISDPPGVGSAYEQYF	TGTGCCATCAGTGACCCCCCCGGTGTAGGGAGTGCATACGAGCAGTACTTC
NA	TRBV2	TRBJ2-7	NA	CASRRQGGYEQYF	TGTGCCAGCAGACGGCAGGGCGGCTACGAGCAGTACTTC
TRBD2	TRBV7-2	TRBJ2-1	NA	CASSPGASGRRGEQFF	TGTGCCAGCAGCCCAGGGGCTAGCGGGAGGCGTGGTGAGCAGTTCTTC
TRBD2	TRBV2	TRBJ2-5	NA	CASSFSTVAGGPTETQYF	TGTGCCAGCAGTTTCTCGACGGTAGCGGGAGGGCCCACAGAGACCCAGTACTTC
TRBD2	TRBV5-1	TRBJ2-1	NA	CASTQGTSGPNEQFF	TGCGCCAGCACCCAAGGGACTAGCGGCCCAAATGAGCAGTTCTTC
NA	TRBV5-4	TRBJ1-2	NA	CASSFPPGRDQGYTF	TGTGCCAGCAGCTTCCCCCCCGGCAGGGATCAAGGCTACACCTTC